This entry concerns a single TCR beta chain. CDR1 is SNHLY, CDR2 FYNNEI, per germline. Unmatched junction bases numbered 9, after V lost 7 bases and J lost 3 bases. This CDR3 is 14 amino acids long. The data derive from a study of T-cell reconstitution after alpha-beta-depleted transplantation in children. Unique molecular identifiers featured in how the TCRbeta library was prepared. TCRdb reanalysed the PCR reads using MiXCR and keeps one entry per CDR3 protein. The data show about 980,000 distinct CDR3 sequences, with around 30% seen just once and over 25% held by the top ten. Sequences were derived from PBMCs, mostly from graft donor cells, sampled 360 days after TCRalphabeta/CD19-depleted stem cell transplant. The sequence was collected from a boy younger than two who had a stem cell transplant for SCID, so the T cells may come from the graft donor. The genes are TRBV2 and TRBJ2-7, with 7 bases fitting TRBD2. The CDR3 DNA sequence: TGTGCCAGCAACCCAGCGGGAAGCGGCTACGAGCAGTACTTC. It translates to CASNPAGSGYEQYF.